Below, 17 T cell receptor beta chains from the same sample are listed, as sequenced in a study of T-cell reconstitution after alpha-beta-depleted transplantation in children. Unique molecular identifiers were incorporated into the prepared TCRbeta library. MiXCR, run by TCRdb on the PCR reads, gives a single entry per CDR3 protein. The profile shows about 500,000 distinct CDR3 sequences, around 10% of them singletons. The material sequenced was PBMCs, mostly from graft donor cells, taken 180 days after TCRalphabeta/CD19-depleted stem cell transplant. These receptors were collected from a female patient between 2 and 15 years old who had a stem cell transplant for aplastic anemia, so the T cells may come from the graft donor.

Only a few counts were recorded for this clonotype. The chain carries TRBV7-3 and TRBJ2-1; TRBD1 aligns across 9 bases. The CDR3 is made up of 15 amino acids. Per germline, CDR1 SGHTA and CDR2 FQGTGA. V lost 5 bases to trimming and J lost 1 base; unmatched junction nucleotides: 3. The CDR3 nucleotides read TGTGCCAGCAGCCCGGACAGGGGTTCCTACAATGAGCAGTTCTTC. Protein: CASSPDRGSYNEQFF.

The V call is TRBV20-1, the J call TRBJ1-6; D perhaps matches TRBD1 (6 bases). The germline V and J ends were trimmed by 1 base and 12 bases, with 25 bases remaining between them. The CDR3 length is 17 residues. The germline CDR1 and CDR2 sequences are DFQATT and SNEGSKA (reference sequence). The DNA for the CDR3 is TGCAGTGCTAGAGCTACCACGACAGGTCCATGGGGGGGACCCCTCCACTTT. It yields the protein CSARATTTGPWGGPLHF.

The chain combines TRBV7-2 with TRBJ1-1, with a tentative D call TRBD1 (6 bases). Trimming left V 7 bases short and J 2 bases short, with 14 bases between. The CDR3 is 14 residues long. The germline V gene encodes CDR1 SGHTA and CDR2 FQGNSA. The chain's CDR3 is CASTLIRGNTEAFF. The CDR3 nucleotides read TGTGCCAGCACCCTAATCAGGGGTAACACTGAAGCTTTCTTT.

The chain has TRBV7-2 and TRBJ2-5; 10 bases are shared with TRBD1. CDR1 and CDR2 from the germline V gene are SGHTA and FQGNSA. This CDR3 region has 18 residues. V shed 1 base, J shed 5 bases, and the junction held 13 bases outside the gene matches. The CDR3 region is CASSLVARDRGVRETQYF. The DNA for the CDR3 is TGTGCCAGCAGCTTAGTCGCTAGGGACAGGGGAGTCCGGGAGACCCAGTACTTC.

The chain carries TRBV6-1 and TRBJ2-4; D is possibly TRBD2 (6 bases). The CDR3 loop spans 16 amino acids. With 1 base removed from V and 9 bases from J, the gap between germline ends came to 19 bases. CDR1 MNHNS and CDR2 SASEGT come from the germline V gene. CDR3 amino acids: CASSEVGRVMEGIQYF. The DNA for the CDR3 is TGTGCCAGCAGTGAAGTCGGCAGGGTAATGGAGGGCATTCAGTACTTC.

A few counts support this clonotype. This chain uses TRBV4-2 with TRBJ1-1; TRBD1 might be the D (5 bases). The germline V gene encodes CDR1 LGHNA and CDR2 YNFKEQ. V lost 0 bases and J lost 4, with 12 bases in between. The CDR3 covers 15 residues. Here the CDR3 reads CASSQEGVVFTEAFF. DNA of the CDR3: TGTGCCAGCAGCCAAGAGGGGGTGGTATTCACTGAAGCTTTCTTT.

This clonotype was seen only a few times. The chain carries TRBV4-3 and TRBJ2-6; D remains unclear. The germline gives CDR1 LGHNA, CDR2 YSLEER. The V end was cut by 6 bases, the J end by 0 bases, with 9 bases between. The CDR3 totals 15 residues. The CDR3 DNA is TGCGCCAGCAGTCACAGTGACTCTGGGGCCAACGTCCTGACTTTC. Translated: CASSHSDSGANVLTF.

The table lists this clonotype with a few counts. The genes are TRBV6-5 and TRBJ2-7; 9 nucleotides match TRBD2. Germline V lookup: CDR1 MNHEY, CDR2 SVGAGI. The CDR3 length is 15 residues. Trimming took 0 bases from V and 2 from J; bases not matched to a gene: 2. The CDR3 DNA sequence: TGTGCCAGCAGTTACTCATCTAGCGGGACCTACGAGCAGTACTTC. Protein sequence: CASSYSSSGTYEQYF.

CDR3 residues: CASSLLADGMSSYEQFV. DNA of the CDR3: TGTGCCAGCAGCTTGCTAGCGGATGGCATGAGCTCCTACGAGCAGTTCGTC. This chain joins TRBV5-5 and TRBJ2-7, with TRBD2 matching 7 bases. This CDR3 is 17 amino acids long. Germline V gene lookup returns CDR1 SGHKS and CDR2 YYEKEE (reference sequence).

This clonotype was observed a few times. The CDR3 loop reads CASSLEGTGDEQYF. Here the CDR3 DNA reads TGCGCCAGCAGCTTGGAGGGGACAGGGGACGAGCAGTACTTC. The J gene is TRBJ2-7, the V gene TRBV5-1; 10 bases are a match to TRBD1. J lost 5 bases, V lost 0 bases, and 2 bases had no gene match. The CDR3 consists of 14 residues. Germline-derived CDR1 and CDR2 are SGHRS and YFSETQ.

There are a few counts of this clonotype. The chain couples TRBV28 to TRBJ2-3, with D hard to call. Trimming took off 2 bases at V and 6 bases at J, with 9 bases between the two ends. Germline V lookup: CDR1 MDHEN, CDR2 SYDVKM. The CDR3 has 13 amino acids. CDR3 amino acids: CASSLTVPDTQYF. In DNA form, the CDR3 reads TGTGCCAGCAGTTTAACCGTCCCGGATACGCAGTATTTT.

V is TRBV20-1 and J is TRBJ2-6, with unresolved D. The germline gives CDR1 DFQATT, CDR2 SNEGSKA (reference sequence). The germline V and J ends were trimmed by 3 bases and 6 bases, with 3 bases remaining between them. The CDR3 extends over 11 amino acids. The CDR3 bases are TGCAGTGCTAGGGCGGCCAACGTCCTGACTTTC. Translating it yields CSARAANVLTF.

The chain has TRBV10-1 and TRBJ1-1; 8 nucleotides align to TRBD1. Germline CDR1 WNHNN, CDR2 SYGVQD (reference sequence). The V segment lost 3 bases and the J segment 7 bases; nucleotides outside the gene matches: 4. The CDR3 has 13 residues. CDR3 coding DNA: TGCGCCAGCAGTGACCCGGGACAGGTTGAAGCTTTCTTT. Its protein is CASSDPGQVEAFF.

This clonotype was picked up a small number of times. The chain has TRBV27 and TRBJ1-5; D is ambiguous. The CDR3 has 13 amino acids. Germline loops: CDR1 MNHEY, CDR2 SMNVEV (reference sequence). V gave up 2 bases and J gave up 5 bases, with 7 bases separating them. CDR3 sequence: CASSLIIDQPQHF. CDR3 DNA sequence: TGTGCCAGCAGTTTAATTATCGATCAGCCCCAGCATTTT.

This clonotype was seen more than once but under ten times. The chain has TRBV12-3 or TRBV12-4 and TRBJ2-5, with TRBD2 identical over 13 bases. CDR3 length: 16 residues. Germline trimming cut 6 bases from V and 5 bases from J; bases unmatched to any gene: 9. CDR3 nucleotides: TGTGCCAGCAGCAGACTAGCGGGAGGTACCCAGGAGACCCAGTACTTC. This gives the protein CASSRLAGGTQETQYF.

This clonotype turned up a few times. The rearrangement links TRBV28 to TRBJ2-2; TRBD1 matches at 8 bases. The V and J ends lost 6 bases and 0 bases, in that order; junction bases with no gene match: 6. Germline assignment: CDR1 MDHEN and CDR2 SYDVKM. The length of the CDR3 is 16 residues. CDR3 residues: CASRPQGGANTGELFF. CDR3 nucleotides: TGTGCCAGCAGACCACAGGGGGGCGCGAACACCGGGGAGCTGTTTTTT.

This clonotype was seen many times. The V gene is TRBV9, the J gene TRBJ1-2; 7 bases match TRBD1. The ends lost 4 bases at V and 0 bases at J; junction bases unmatched: 6. The CDR3 contains 15 residues. Germline V gene lookup returns CDR1 SGDLS and CDR2 YYNGEE. The CDR3 nucleotides read TGTGCCAGCAGCCCCCGGGACAGTCCTAACTATGGCTACACCTTC. Residues: CASSPRDSPNYGYTF. Filled out from reference TRBV9 and TRBJ1-2, the complete variable domain reads DSGVTQTPKHLITATGQRVTLRCSPRSGDLSVYWYQQSLDQGLQFLIQYYNGEERAKGNILERFSAQQFPDLHSELNLSSLELGDSALYFCASSPRDSPNYGYTFGSGTRLTVV.